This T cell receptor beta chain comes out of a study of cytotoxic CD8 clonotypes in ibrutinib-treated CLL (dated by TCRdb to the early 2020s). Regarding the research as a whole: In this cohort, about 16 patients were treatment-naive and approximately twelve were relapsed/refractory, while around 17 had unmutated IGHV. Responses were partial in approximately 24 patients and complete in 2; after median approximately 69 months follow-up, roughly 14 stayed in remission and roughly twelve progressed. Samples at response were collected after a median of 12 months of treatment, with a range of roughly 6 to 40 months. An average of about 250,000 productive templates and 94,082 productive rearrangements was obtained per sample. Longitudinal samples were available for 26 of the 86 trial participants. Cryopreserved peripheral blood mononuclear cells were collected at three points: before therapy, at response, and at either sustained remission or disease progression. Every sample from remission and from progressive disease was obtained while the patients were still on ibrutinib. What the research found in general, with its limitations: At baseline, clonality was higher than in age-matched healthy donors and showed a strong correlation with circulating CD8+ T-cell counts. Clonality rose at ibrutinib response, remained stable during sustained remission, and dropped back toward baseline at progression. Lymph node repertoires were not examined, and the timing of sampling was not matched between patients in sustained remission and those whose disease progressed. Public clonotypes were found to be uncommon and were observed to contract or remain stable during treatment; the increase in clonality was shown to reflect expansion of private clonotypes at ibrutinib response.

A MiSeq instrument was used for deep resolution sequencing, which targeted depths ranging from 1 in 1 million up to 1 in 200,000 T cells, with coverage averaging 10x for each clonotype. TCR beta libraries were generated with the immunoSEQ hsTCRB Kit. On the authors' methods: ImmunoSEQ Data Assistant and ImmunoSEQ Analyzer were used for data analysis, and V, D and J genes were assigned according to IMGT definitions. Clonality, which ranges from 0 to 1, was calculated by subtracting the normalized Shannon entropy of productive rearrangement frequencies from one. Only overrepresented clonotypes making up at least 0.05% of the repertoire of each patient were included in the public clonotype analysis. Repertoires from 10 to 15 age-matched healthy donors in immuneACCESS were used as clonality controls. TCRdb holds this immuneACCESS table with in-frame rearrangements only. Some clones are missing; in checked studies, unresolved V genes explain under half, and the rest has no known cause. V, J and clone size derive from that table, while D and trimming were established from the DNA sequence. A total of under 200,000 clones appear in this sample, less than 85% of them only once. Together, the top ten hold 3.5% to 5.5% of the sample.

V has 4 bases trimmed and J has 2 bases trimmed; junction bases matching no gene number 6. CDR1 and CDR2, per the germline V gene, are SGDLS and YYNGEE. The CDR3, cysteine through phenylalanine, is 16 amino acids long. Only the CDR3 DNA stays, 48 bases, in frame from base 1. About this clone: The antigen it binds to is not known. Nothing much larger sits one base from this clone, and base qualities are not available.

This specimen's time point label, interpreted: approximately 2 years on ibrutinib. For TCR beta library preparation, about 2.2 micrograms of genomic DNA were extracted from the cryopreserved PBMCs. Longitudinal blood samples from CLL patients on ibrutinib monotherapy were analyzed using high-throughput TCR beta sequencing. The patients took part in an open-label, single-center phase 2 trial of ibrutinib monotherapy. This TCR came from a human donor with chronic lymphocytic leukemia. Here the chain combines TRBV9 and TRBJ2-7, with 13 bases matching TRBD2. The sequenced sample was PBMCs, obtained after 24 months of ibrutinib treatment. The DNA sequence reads TGTGCCAGCAGCCCCCCGGGACTAGCGGGGACCTACGAGCAGTACTTC. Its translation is CASSPPGLAGTYEQYF.